This TCR beta chain was captured in a study of blood T cells in healthy people across ages (dated by TCRdb to about 2015). Context from the whole study: Template switching captured roughly one uniquely barcoded TCR beta cDNA molecule per two T cells in model experiments. Four age groups were formed from the donors: young (average approximately 15 years), middle-aged (just under 40), aged (about 62) and long-lived (approximately 80). Two additional independent replicas of 1 million unique cDNA reads from the same blood draw were analyzed for two donors (one aged 18 to 30 and one aged 80 or older). Using deep sequencing normalized with unique cDNA molecular identifiers, the study measured how TCR beta repertoire diversity changes with age. To avoid experimental bias, donors of different ages were spread randomly across the sequencing lanes.

Donors were 39 systemically healthy Caucasian individuals from Russia aged roughly 6 to 90 years. About 10 milliliters of peripheral blood were collected from each donor into EDTA-treated Vacutainer tubes. Ficoll-Paque density-gradient centrifugation was used to isolate PBMCs, with at least 6 million obtained per sample. Total RNA was extracted from PBMCs with Trizol reagent, with at least 5 micrograms obtained per sample. Naive CD45RAhigh/CD27high T cell percentages were measured by flow cytometry on a PBMC aliquot from every donor. General findings and caveats noted by the study authors: As age increased, observed TCR beta diversity per million T cells dropped in a roughly linear way, and a significant reduction was already evident by age about 40. Observed TCR beta diversity correlated strongly with the percentage of naive T cells measured by flow cytometry. Estimates of total diversity based on one million sequenced T cells were regarded as lower bounds and as underestimates. Because profiling used bulk unsorted PBMCs, naive and antigen-experienced compartments could not be compared conclusively. Compared with the aged group, the long-lived group had more naive CD4+ T cells, fewer expanded clones and increased TCR diversity, suggesting age selection. The CMV infection status of donors was not known, potentially confounding age-related changes in expanded clonotypes.

This clonotype was recorded at least ten times. It lacks a known antigen. Within one base of it there is no much larger clone, and no base qualities were kept. V is pared back by 5 bases and J by 5 bases, with 12 bases lying between the germline termini. CDR1 PRHDT and CDR2 FYEKMQ were looked up in the germline V gene (reference sequence). From its cysteine to its phenylalanine, the CDR3 spans 13 amino acids. Just CDR3 DNA is preserved here, 39 bases in frame from base 1. The library was prepared using 5' RACE. The listed sequencing device is Illumina HiSeq 2500. A second PCR of about 6 to 11 cycles was run with a J-beta primer mix and a sample-barcoded 5' primer. A template-switch 5' adaptor carrying 12 random nucleotides introduced a unique molecular identifier onto each TCR beta cDNA molecule. Each sample yielded at least 3 million CDR3-containing paired-end reads. All of the RNA was converted into first-strand cDNA using the Mint cDNA synthesis kit, with a TRBC-specific oligonucleotide serving as the primer. After uracil-DNA glycosylase treatment, a first 18-cycle PCR used universal primers M1SS and BC2_uni_R on all cDNA. Turning to the authors' computational methods: Each sample was normalized by randomly selecting 1 million high-quality reads, each carrying a distinct molecular identifier. Reads with shared molecular identifiers were discarded instead of being binned into consensus sequences. CDR3 identification, clonotype clustering and error correction used MiTCR with a Q25 quality threshold and the strictest error-elimination algorithm. A nonparametric unseen species model using Euler transformation provided a lower-bound estimate of total TCR beta diversity. TCRdb took the public reads, trimmed them with fastp at Q25, ran MiXCR for clone calling and kept in-frame beta chains. CDR3 protein sequences are deduplicated, and each keeps its most common genes and DNA. The V and J calls and clone size are TCRdb's, not the authors'. The sample yields 720,000 or so distinct CDR3 sequences; around two fifths were counted once. The ten largest clones capture around 30% of the sample.

The chain joins TRBV13 to TRBJ2-5; the D gene remains uncertain. The TCR comes from a man aged 80 or over in good health. The specimen sequenced was blood. Here is the DNA: TGTGCCAGCAGCCGTCCCTCCCAGGAGACCCAGTACTTC. Translation gives CASSRPSQETQYF.